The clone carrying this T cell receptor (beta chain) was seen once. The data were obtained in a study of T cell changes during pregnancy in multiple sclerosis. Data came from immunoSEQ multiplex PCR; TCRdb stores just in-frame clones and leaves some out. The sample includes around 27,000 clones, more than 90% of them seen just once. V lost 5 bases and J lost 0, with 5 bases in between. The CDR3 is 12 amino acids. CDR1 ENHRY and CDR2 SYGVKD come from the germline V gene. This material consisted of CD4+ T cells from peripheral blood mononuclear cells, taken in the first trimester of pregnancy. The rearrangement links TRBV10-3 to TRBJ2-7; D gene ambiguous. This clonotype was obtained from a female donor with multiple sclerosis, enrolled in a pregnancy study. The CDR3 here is CAISLHSYEQYF. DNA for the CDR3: TGTGCCATCAGTTTACACTCCTACGAGCAGTACTTC.